These T cell receptor beta chains were read from a single sample in a study of CD8 T cells in ankylosing spondylitis. From the 5' RACE reads, TCRdb called clonotypes with MiXCR, one entry per CDR3 protein. The data show around 330,000 distinct CDR3 sequences, 9.5% to 13% seen once. Input material: blood, either unsorted or a sorted T cell fraction (not recorded which). Receptors originate from a female donor with ankylosing spondylitis or in good health (not recorded which). Both conserved end residues are part of each CDR3. The order of the fields is V gene, clone size, J gene, D gene, CDR3 DNA, CDR3 protein. A D gene is named only where the DNA matches it firmly. A clone size is listed for some rows: how often the clone was seen (once, few, many), or a class if it is expanded.

TRBV7-6,few,TRBJ2-1,TRBD2,TGTGCCAGCAGCTTAGTACTAGCGGGAGCCGATGAGCAGTTCTTC,CASSLVLAGADEQFF
TRBV20-1,many,TRBJ2-3,.,TGCGGGGGAACGGGACCCTTGAGAGATACGCAGTATTTT,CGGTGPLRDTQYF
TRBV7-2,.,TRBJ1-2,TRBD1,TGTGCCAGCAGCTTAGAGACAGGGGGCAACTATGGCTACACCTTC,CASSLETGGNYGYTF
TRBV20-1,.,TRBJ2-7,TRBD2,TGCAGTGCTAGAAGAGCGGGGCCAGAAGGGCAGTACTTC,CSARRAGPEGQYF
TRBV20-1,many,TRBJ2-3,TRBD2,TGCAGTGCTAGATTTACACTAGCGGGAGGAGGAACGCAGTATTTT,CSARFTLAGGGTQYF
TRBV20-1,many,TRBJ1-2,TRBD1,TGCAGTGCTAGAGACCCTCGGCCTCGGGACAGGGTGACTAACTATGGCTACACCTTC,CSARDPRPRDRVTNYGYTF
TRBV20-1,many,TRBJ2-3,TRBD1,TGCAGTGGGGGAACAGGGGGCAGGACAGATACGCAGTATTTT,CSGGTGGRTDTQYF
TRBV7-2,few,TRBJ2-3,.,TGTGCCAGCAGCTTAGTGCGTCTGGCGGCCGGTGGTACAGATACGCAGTATTTT,CASSLVRLAAGGTDTQYF
TRBV20-1,many,TRBJ2-1,TRBD1,TGCAGTGCTAGCCACAGGGGAAACAATGAGCAGTTCTTC,CSASHRGNNEQFF
TRBV7-2,many,TRBJ1-1,.,TGTGCCAGCAGCCTCTATTCGCAAAACACTGAAGCTTTCTTT,CASSLYSQNTEAFF
TRBV20-1,many,TRBJ2-1,TRBD2,TGCAGTGCTAGCCCTCTGGGGCGGGGGAGCTCCTACAATGAGCAGTTCTTC,CSASPLGRGSSYNEQFF
TRBV7-9,few,TRBJ2-1,TRBD2,TGTGCCAGCCTAGCGGGAGGGTACAATGAGCAGTTCTTC,CASLAGGYNEQFF
TRBV6-2/TRBV6-3,.,TRBJ2-5,.,TGTGCCAGCAGTTACTCTTTAGCCAGTCAAGAGACCCAGTACTTC,CASSYSLASQETQYF
TRBV5-1,many,TRBJ2-6,TRBD1,TGCGCCAGCAGCTTGGGATTACAGGGGAGTGGGGCCAACGTCCTGACTTTC,CASSLGLQGSGANVLTF
TRBV10-3,few,TRBJ1-6,TRBD1,TGTGCCCCCAAAGAGGGACAGACTAATTCACCCCTCCACTTT,CAPKEGQTNSPLHF
TRBV20-1,many,TRBJ2-7,TRBD1,TGCAGTGCTAGCCTACCGGGACAGGACTACGAGCAGTACTTC,CSASLPGQDYEQYF
TRBV5-1,.,TRBJ2-7,.,TGCGCCAGCAGCCCTGGACTGACCCCATTCTCCTACGAGCAGTACTTC,CASSPGLTPFSYEQYF
TRBV5-1,many,TRBJ1-2,TRBD1,TGCGCCAGCAGTCGGGACAGGGGATCCTATGGCTACACCTTC,CASSRDRGSYGYTF
TRBV20-1,many,TRBJ2-7,.,TGCAGTGCTAGGCTGCCCGGCGAAGGCCTCTACGAGCAGTACTTC,CSARLPGEGLYEQYF
TRBV7-2,.,TRBJ1-6,TRBD1,TGTGCCAGCAGCTCGCGACAGGGGAATTCACCCCTCCACTTT,CASSSRQGNSPLHF
TRBV20-1,few,TRBJ2-3,.,TGCAGTGCTAGAGCGGGACTCAGCGGGCCAGATACGCAGTATTTT,CSARAGLSGPDTQYF
TRBV18,many,TRBJ2-3,.,TGTGCCAGCTCACGGACTACAACCACAGATACGCAGTATTTT,CASSRTTTTDTQYF
TRBV11-1,many,TRBJ2-1,TRBD2,TGTGCCAGCAGCTTCGGACTAGCGGGGTACAATGAGCAGTTCTTC,CASSFGLAGYNEQFF
TRBV9,.,TRBJ1-3,.,TGTGCCAGCAGCCCCCGTTGGAACTCTGGAAACACCATATATTTT,CASSPRWNSGNTIYF
TRBV20-1,few,TRBJ2-3,.,TGCAGTGCTAGAGATCAAGGGCGGGACCGGAGGGACACAGATACGCAGTATTTT,CSARDQGRDRRDTDTQYF
TRBV12-3/TRBV12-4,many,TRBJ2-2,TRBD2,TGTGCCAGCAGTTTTGGACTAGCGGGAACGAACACCGGGGAGCTGTTTTTT,CASSFGLAGTNTGELFF
TRBV20-1,many,TRBJ2-7,TRBD1,TGCAGTGCTAGTTCCGGGACAGCGTCCTACGAGCAGTACTTC,CSASSGTASYEQYF
TRBV29-1,few,TRBJ2-7,.,TGCAGCGTTTCGCGCTCCAGGGCCTACGAGCAGTACTTC,CSVSRSRAYEQYF
TRBV7-8,many,TRBJ1-4,.,TGTGCCAGCAGCCCCTTAAGAACGTTGAACGAAAAACTGTTTTTT,CASSPLRTLNEKLFF
TRBV7-2,.,TRBJ2-2,.,TGTGCCAGCAGCTTAGAGAACAGGGAGAACGGGGAGCTGTTTTTT,CASSLENRENGELFF
TRBV7-2,.,TRBJ2-5,.,TGTGCCAGCAGCCCCAATCCCTGGGAGACCCAGTACTTC,CASSPNPWETQYF
TRBV20-1,few,TRBJ2-4,TRBD1,TGCTGTTTTAACCAACCGACAGGGAGCAAAAACATTCAGTACTTC,CCFNQPTGSKNIQYF
TRBV12-3/TRBV12-4,many,TRBJ2-7,TRBD1,TGTGCCAGCAGTCCGAGACAGGGGGCGTACGAGCAGTACTTC,CASSPRQGAYEQYF
TRBV5-5,.,TRBJ2-7,.,TGTGCCAGCAGCCAGTTTTGGACGGAGAGCTCCTACGAGCAGTACTTC,CASSQFWTESSYEQYF
TRBV7-6,many,TRBJ2-2,.,TGTGCCAGCAGCTCTAGTCTGGGGGAGCTGTTTTTT,CASSSSLGELFF
TRBV20-1,many,TRBJ2-6,TRBD1,TGCAGTGCTGCCCTTACAGGGGTCGGCTCTGGGGCCAACGTCCTGACTTTC,CSAALTGVGSGANVLTF
TRBV20-1,many,TRBJ2-5,.,TGCAGTGCTATGGGCCTCGGGGAGACCCAGTACTTC,CSAMGLGETQYF
TRBV5-1,many,TRBJ1-2,TRBD1,TGCGCCAGCAGCCCGACCCCAACAGGGGGTAACTATGGCTACACCTTC,CASSPTPTGGNYGYTF
TRBV5-1,.,TRBJ1-1,.,TGCGCCAGCCGATTAGATGGAGCAGGGGTTGGGACTGAAGCTTTCTTT,CASRLDGAGVGTEAFF
TRBV20-1,many,TRBJ2-4,.,TGCAGTGCTAGCTTGGACCCGGGCATTCAGTACTTC,CSASLDPGIQYF
TRBV5-5,many,TRBJ1-6,.,TGTGCCAGCACCATGAGCTTATACGGTGCTACCAATTCACCCCTCCACTTT,CASTMSLYGATNSPLHF
TRBV6-1,.,TRBJ2-1,.,TGTGCCAGCAGACCAACAGGGATAGAGTACAATGAGCAGTTCTTC,CASRPTGIEYNEQFF
TRBV12-3/TRBV12-4,.,TRBJ1-4,.,TGTGCCAGCAGCCCACGGGGATTAGGTGAAAAACTGTTTTTT,CASSPRGLGEKLFF
TRBV29-1,many,TRBJ1-1,TRBD1,TGCAGCGCAAGACAGGGAGGCCCTGAAGCTTTCTTT,CSARQGGPEAFF
TRBV24-1,few,TRBJ2-7,TRBD1,TGTGCCACCAGCGGGCCCGGGACAGGAGTGAACGAGCAGTACTTC,CATSGPGTGVNEQYF
TRBV29-1,many,TRBJ2-1,.,TGCAGCGTTGGTGTGACAGATACTTACAATGAGCAGTTCTTC,CSVGVTDTYNEQFF
TRBV7-9,.,TRBJ2-3,TRBD2,TGTGCCAGCGGCCCCAATAGCGGGAGTCCCACAGATACGCAGTATTTT,CASGPNSGSPTDTQYF
TRBV20-1,few,TRBJ2-3,TRBD2,TGCTGTGCGACTCCTAGCGGGGGGGCTGTAAGCACAGATACGCAGTATTTT,CCATPSGGAVSTDTQYF
TRBV7-4,many,TRBJ2-6,TRBD1,TGTGCCAGCAGCCCCCCTCGCGACAGGGTAATAACTGGGGCCAACGTCCTGACTTTC,CASSPPRDRVITGANVLTF
TRBV5-1,many,TRBJ2-3,.,TGCGCCAGCAGCTTGGAGATCGGGTTTAGGACAGATACGCAGTATTTT,CASSLEIGFRTDTQYF
TRBV12-5,many,TRBJ1-1,.,TGTGCTAGTGGTTTAGGGCAACTGAACACTGAAGCTTTCTTT,CASGLGQLNTEAFF
TRBV5-1,few,TRBJ2-3,TRBD1,TGCGCCAGCAGCAACTTCCATCGGACAGGGGGCGCAGATACGCAGTATTTT,CASSNFHRTGGADTQYF
TRBV2,.,TRBJ1-4,.,TGTGCCAGCAGTGAGATGACTCCCGGCGGTGAAAAACTGTTTTTT,CASSEMTPGGEKLFF